These 16 T cell receptor beta chains share one sample of origin, sequenced in a study of blood T cell repertoires in COVID-19. This table comes from immunoSEQ multiplex PCR, and its TCRdb copy is limited to in-frame clones, with some not included. In the table there are around 53,000 clones, 75% to 80% of which are singletons. Material: peripheral blood. The receptors here all came from a man over 45 with active or convalescent COVID-19.

V and J are TRBV6-5 and TRBJ2-2; the match to TRBD2 covers 10 bases. With V trimmed by 6 bases and J by 8 bases, 6 bases remained unmatched. This CDR3 spans 14 amino acids. CDR1 and CDR2 from the germline V gene are MNHEY and SVGAGI. CDR3 loop: CASRGLAIRGELFF. CDR3 DNA: TGTGCCAGCAGGGGACTAGCGATCCGTGGGGAGCTGTTTTTT.

This chain joins TRBV7-3 and TRBJ2-3; 9 bases are a match to TRBD2. Germline trimming cut 1 base from V and 0 bases from J; bases unmatched to any gene: 8. Germline V gene data show CDR1 as SGHTA and CDR2 as FQGTGA. The CDR3 contains 18 residues. CDR3 DNA: TGTGCCAGCAGCTTAATGGCTATTACTAGCGGGAGCACAGATACGCAGTATTTT. Translating gives CASSLMAITSGSTDTQYF.

This rearrangement joins TRBV21-1 to TRBJ2-2; no check of the table's D call, TRBD2, against the DNA was made. TRBV21-1 is designated a pseudogene. The CDR3 is made up of 20 amino acids. Written as DNA, the CDR3 is TGTGCCAGCAGCCCCCCTGGACTAGCGGGGCGGGGGGGTAACACCGGGGAGCTGTTTTTT. Translated: CASSPPGLAGRGGNTGELFF.

V gene TRBV18 combines with J gene TRBJ1-1; a possible D gene is TRBD1 (5 bases). Between the trimmed V and J ends, which lost 3 bases and 1 base, there was a span of 12 bases. The V gene's germline CDR1 is KGHSH and CDR2 LQKENI. CDR3 length: 15 residues. In nucleotides, the CDR3 is TGTGCCAGCTCACCGTCGGGGGTTGAGAACACTGAAGCTTTCTTT. Translating it yields CASSPSGVENTEAFF.

This chain links TRBV5-1 with TRBJ1-6; TRBD1 matches at 7 bases. The CDR3 extends over 13 amino acids. J lost 16 bases, V lost 4 bases, and 11 bases had no gene match. Germline V gives CDR1 SGHRS, CDR2 YFSETQ. CDR3: CASSQEPGQQLHF. Written as DNA, the CDR3 is TGCGCCAGCAGCCAAGAGCCGGGACAGCAACTCCACTTT.

The count of this clone is one. The CDR3 loop reads CASGATLPYEQYF. For the CDR3, the DNA is TGTGCCAGTGGGGCCACCCTTCCTTACGAGCAGTACTTC. The chain is built from TRBV7-8 and TRBJ2-7; TRBD1 might be the D (5 bases). V was pared by 9 bases and J by 4 bases, with 16 bases between. Germline assignment: CDR1 SGHVS and CDR2 FQNEAQ. The CDR3 length is 13 residues.

This chain links TRBV5-4 with TRBJ2-3, with 9 bases lining up with TRBD1. Germline V gene data show CDR1 as SGHNT and CDR2 as YYREEE (reference sequence). This CDR3 has 16 amino acids. J was trimmed by 2 bases and V by 4 bases; bases with no gene match: 8. CDR3 nucleotide sequence: TGTGCCAGCAGCCCACCCACAGGGGGCTACACAGATACGCAGTATTTT. Residues: CASSPPTGGYTDTQYF.

The CDR3 nucleotides read TGTGCCAGCAGTTACTGGGCAGGGGCACTGGAGACCCAGTACTTC. Translated: CASSYWAGALETQYF. The V gene is TRBV6-5, the J gene TRBJ2-5; TRBD1 might be the D (6 bases). Trimming removed 1 base from V and 5 bases from J, with 14 bases in between. The CDR3 spans 15 residues. Germline lookup yields CDR1 MNHEY and CDR2 SVGAGI.

This clone counts as medium-sized. The J gene is TRBJ1-1, the V gene TRBV29-1; tentative D call: TRBD1 (6 bases). Germline-derived CDR1 and CDR2 are SQVTM and ANQGSEA. The V gene lost 5 bases and the J gene lost 5 bases, with 12 bases spanning the gap. The CDR3 consists of 12 residues. The CDR3 sequence is CSVTGSGTEAFF. CDR3 DNA: TGCAGCGTTACAGGGTCCGGGACTGAAGCTTTCTTT.

V and J are TRBV19 and TRBJ2-6, with TRBD2 identical over 7 bases. This CDR3 is 16 amino acids long. V gave up 5 bases and J gave up 2 bases; unmatched junction bases: 6. Looked up from germline, CDR1 is LNHDA and CDR2 is SQIVND (reference sequence). CDR3 sequence (DNA): TGTGCCAGTAGTCCTGATCGGGGGGCTGGGGCCAACGTCCTGACTTTC. Encoded protein: CASSPDRGAGANVLTF. Supplemented by reference TRBV19 and TRBJ2-6, the full variable domain reads DGGITQSPKYLFRKEGQNVTLSCEQNLNHDAMYWYRQDPGQGLRLIYYSQIVNDFQKGDIAEGYSVSREKKESFPLTVTSAQKNPTAFYLCASSPDRGAGANVLTFGAGSRLTVL.

V usage is TRBV29-1 and J usage is TRBJ2-7, with D possibly matching TRBD2 (5 bases). There are 13 residues in the CDR3. V lost 5 bases and J 2 bases, leaving 13 bases between the germline ends. Germline CDR1 SQVTM, CDR2 ANQGSEA. The CDR3 loop is CSVFSGGPYEQYF. The CDR3 DNA reads as TGCAGCGTTTTCAGCGGAGGCCCCTACGAGCAGTACTTC.

The chain joins TRBV5-1 to TRBJ2-7, with D unresolved. There are 14 residues in the CDR3. Looked up from germline, CDR1 is SGHRS and CDR2 is YFSETQ. Trimming stripped 0 bases from V and 2 bases from J, with 9 bases between. The DNA for the CDR3 is TGCGCCAGCAGCTTGGATCTCGTAACCTACGAGCAGTACTTC. Translating it yields CASSLDLVTYEQYF.

The V and J genes are TRBV3-1 (or the pseudogene TRBV3-2) and TRBJ1-2; weak D call: TRBD1 (5 bases). V was clipped by 1 base and J by 4 bases, with 10 bases between them. This CDR3 region has 14 residues. Looked up from germline, CDR1 is LGHDT and CDR2 is YNNKEL (reference sequence). CDR3 sequence: CASSQVPDSYGYTF. CDR3 bases: TGTGCCAGCAGCCAAGTACCCGACAGCTATGGCTACACCTTC.

The genes are TRBV18 and TRBJ1-4; TRBD1 aligns across 7 bases. CDR1 is KGHSH and CDR2 is LQKENI in the germline V gene. The length of the CDR3 is 13 residues. V shed 4 bases, J shed 6 bases, and the junction held 2 bases outside the gene matches. The CDR3 loop reads CASSQGADEKLFF. Written as DNA, the CDR3 is TGTGCCAGCTCACAGGGGGCTGATGAAAAACTGTTTTTT.

This clone showed up just a few times. The genes are TRBV14 and TRBJ1-2, with a tentative D call TRBD1 (6 bases). This CDR3 region has 13 residues. Trimming removed 3 bases from V and 10 bases from J, with 15 bases in between. The germline CDR1 and CDR2 sequences are SGHDN and FVKESK. CDR3: CASSQETGRVYTF. The CDR3 DNA reads TGTGCCAGCAGCCAGGAGACAGGAAGAGTCTACACCTTC.

The chain employs TRBV19 and TRBJ2-5; 7 bases fit TRBD1. This CDR3 is built from 14 residues. Looked up from germline, CDR1 is LNHDA and CDR2 is SQIVND (reference sequence). The trim removed 6 bases at V and 1 base at J, leaving 5 bases unmatched. In DNA form, the CDR3 reads TGTGCCAGTAGCCTACAGGGGATCCAAGAGACCCAGTACTTC. Translated: CASSLQGIQETQYF.